This entry lists 24 T cell receptor beta chains sequenced from one sample in a study of beta chain features in type 1 diabetes (dated 2018 in TCRdb). The study at large found these results: A moderate but significant shortening of TCRB CDR3 length was observed in type 1 diabetes patients in all four CD4+ subsets.

Their cognate antigens are unknown. Library creation used the immunoSEQ multiplex PCR assay. All of the isolated RNA was reverse transcribed with the High Capacity cDNA Reverse Transcription Kit, so expressed TCRB transcripts were sequenced. The immuneACCESS repertoire file appears here via TCRdb, limited to in-frame rearrangements. These files lack a portion of the clones; in checked studies, under half of the deficit traces to unresolved V genes, and the cause of the others is not known. For this sample there are around 250,000 clones; around 14% appear just once. The ten largest clones take up approximately 0.02% of the sample. Sample: naive CD4+ T cells from blood. According to the study, the label for this sample's cell subset or site signals: true naive CD4+ T cells. The source is a man in his thirties or forties with type 1 diabetes.

This clone was recorded a few times. Its ends do not fully match the called genes, so a read error is possible. The chain carries TRBV7-9 and TRBJ2-7; tentative D call: TRBD1 (5 bases). Germline assignment: CDR1 SEHNR and CDR2 FQNEAQ (reference sequence). This CDR3 region has 13 residues. In DNA, the CDR3 is TGTGCCAGCAGCTTAGCAGGGGCTAGTAGCCCAGAGTTC. Protein product: CASSLAGASSPEF.

This clone has a handful of counts. The chain has TRBV2 and TRBJ2-3; TRBD2 is a possible D gene (6 bases). Germline CDR1 is SNHLY and CDR2 is FYNNEI. The CDR3 is made up of 13 amino acids. Trimming left V 6 bases short and J 4 bases short, with 11 bases between. CDR3 nucleotide sequence: TGTGCCAGCAGGCCGGGAGCTTCAGATACGCAGTATTTT. Translation gives CASRPGASDTQYF.

This clone was seen a handful of times. The rearrangement uses TRBV10-3 and TRBJ2-3; TRBD2 aligns across 7 bases. With V trimmed by 2 bases and J by 1 base, 3 bases remained unmatched. Germline V gives CDR1 ENHRY, CDR2 SYGVKD. The CDR3 extends over 15 amino acids. The CDR3 sequence is CAISELSGGTDTQYF. The CDR3 DNA is TGTGCCATCAGTGAGCTAAGCGGGGGCACAGATACGCAGTATTTT.

This clone was seen only a few times. This chain connects TRBV2 to TRBJ1-2; 8 bases agree with TRBD1. This CDR3 has 16 amino acids. Germline loops: CDR1 SNHLY, CDR2 FYNNEI. Trimming cost V 6 bases and J 7 bases; bases outside gene matches: 16. CDR3 nucleotide sequence: TGTGCCAGCAGGGCGACAGGGGTGATAGTATCTGGTGGCTACACCTTC. This gives the protein CASRATGVIVSGGYTF. The whole variable domain, remainder taken from reference TRBV2 and TRBJ1-2, is EPEVTQTPSHQVTQMGQEVILRCVPISNHLYFYWYRQILGQKVEFLVSFYNNEISEKSEIFDDQFSVERPDGSNFTLKIRSTKLEDSAMYFCASRATGVIVSGGYTFGSGTRLTVV.

The chain joins TRBV7-2 to TRBJ2-6; TRBD2 matches 7 bases. Germline-derived CDR1 and CDR2 are SGHTA and FQGNSA. This CDR3 region has 16 residues. V shed 5 bases, J shed 2 bases, and the junction held 6 bases outside the gene matches. The CDR3 sequence is CASSPKGTTGANVLTF. Written as DNA, the CDR3 is TGTGCCAGCAGCCCGAAAGGGACTACTGGGGCCAACGTCCTGACTTTC.

The rearrangement joins TRBV5-4 to TRBJ1-2; TRBD1 agrees at 7 bases. Losses at the gene ends were 3 bases for V and 7 bases for J; bases not matched to a gene: 9. The CDR3 is 14 amino acids. Germline V gene lookup returns CDR1 SGHNT and CDR2 YYREEE (reference sequence). This CDR3 reads CASSWNRGSGGYTF. CDR3 DNA: TGTGCCAGCAGCTGGAACAGGGGCTCCGGTGGCTACACCTTC.

This clone was counted only a few times. The rearrangement uses TRBV4-1 and TRBJ1-5; D is uncertain. V lost 2 bases and J lost 3, with 11 bases in between. Germline values: CDR1 MGHRA, CDR2 YSYEKL. CDR3 length: 15 residues. Here the CDR3 DNA reads TGCGCCAGCAGCCAATTGCCAGGCATCAATCAGCCCCAGCATTTT. It specifies CASSQLPGINQPQHF.

As for this clone: Within the sample, other DNA sequences also encode this same CDR3. The V gene is TRBV2, the J gene TRBJ2-7, with 13 bases that match TRBD2. Germline V gives CDR1 SNHLY, CDR2 FYNNEI. V gave up 6 bases and J gave up 4 bases; unmatched junction bases: 3. CDR3 length equals 14 residues. The CDR3 loop reads CASRRLAGGYEQYF. Here the CDR3 DNA reads TGTGCCAGCAGGCGACTAGCGGGGGGTTACGAGCAGTACTTC.

This rearrangement joins TRBV2 to TRBJ1-2; D remains ambiguous. V lost 8 bases to trimming and J lost 1 base, with 8 bases between them. CDR1 is SNHLY, CDR2 FYNNEI, per germline. CDR3 length equals 12 residues. CDR3 bases: TGTGCCAGCGCCGGGGATAACTATGGCTACACCTTC. It encodes CASAGDNYGYTF.

This clone was detected only a few times. The chain carries TRBV5-1 and TRBJ2-3; D not certain. V was shortened by 0 bases and J by 0 bases, with 8 bases between the two germline ends. The CDR3 contains 15 residues. Germline CDR1 and CDR2: SGHRS and YFSETQ. This CDR3 reads CASSLEAKSTDTQYF. CDR3 bases: TGCGCCAGCAGCTTGGAAGCGAAGAGCACAGATACGCAGTATTTT.

The chain recombines TRBV21-1 with TRBJ2-5; the D segment call TRBD1 is taken from the table without a DNA check. TRBV21-1 is labeled a pseudogene. The CDR3 spans 17 residues. CDR3 DNA sequence: TGTGCCAGCAGCAAAGATTCGAGACAGGGGTACCAAGAGACCCAGTACTTC. Translating gives CASSKDSRQGYQETQYF.

The V gene is TRBV5-1, the J gene TRBJ1-2; no clear D gene. The CDR3 spans 13 residues. With 4 bases removed from V and 8 bases from J, the gap between germline ends came to 15 bases. The germline CDR1 and CDR2 sequences are SGHRS and YFSETQ. CDR3 DNA: TGCGCCAGCAGCCCCCCAGGTGTAAGCGGCTACACCTTC. Encoded protein: CASSPPGVSGYTF.

This clone has a handful of counts. The rearrangement joins TRBV7-9 to TRBJ2-7, with a tentative D call TRBD2 (6 bases). Germline V lookup: CDR1 SEHNR, CDR2 FQNEAQ (reference sequence). Trimming took off 5 bases at V and 1 base at J, with 12 bases between the two ends. The CDR3 contains 14 residues. The CDR3 DNA is TGTGCCAGCAGCCGCGCCGGGGGATCCTACGAGCAGTACTTC. Protein sequence: CASSRAGGSYEQYF. The full variable domain, rest sourced from reference TRBV7-9 and TRBJ2-7, is DTGVSQNPRHKITKRGQNVTFRCDPISEHNRLYWYRQTLGQGPEFLTYFQNEAQLEKSRLLSDRFSAERPKGSFSTLEIQRTEQGDSAMYLCASSRAGGSYEQYFGPGTRLTVT.

This clone was counted a few times. The rearrangement uses TRBV30 and TRBJ1-2, with D tentatively TRBD1 (6 bases). This CDR3 is built from 13 residues. Germline V CDR1 and CDR2: GTSNPN, SVGIG (reference sequence). With 5 bases removed from V and 8 bases from J, the gap between germline ends came to 18 bases. In DNA form, the CDR3 reads TGTGCCTGGGGACAGACGGTACTCGGGGGCTACACCTTC. It translates to CAWGQTVLGGYTF.

This chain uses TRBV19 with TRBJ1-5, with TRBD1 identical over 7 bases. The length of the CDR3 is 15 residues. V dropped 2 bases and J dropped 0; count of bases not matched to a gene: 1. Germline lookup yields CDR1 LNHDA and CDR2 SQIVND (reference sequence). The CDR3 spells CASSITGVSNQPQHF. The CDR3 DNA follows: TGTGCCAGTAGTATAACAGGGGTTAGCAATCAGCCCCAGCATTTT.

This clone was found a few times. The chain uses TRBV19 and TRBJ2-1; the match to TRBD2 covers 7 bases. After removal of 4 bases from V and 0 bases from J, the junction contained 6 bases not matched to a gene. CDR3 size: 16 residues. Germline V lookup: CDR1 LNHDA, CDR2 SQIVND (reference sequence). The CDR3 reads CASSTSSGSSYNEQFF. The CDR3 nucleotides are TGTGCCAGTAGTACTTCTAGCGGAAGCTCCTACAATGAGCAGTTCTTC. The full variable domain, completed using reference TRBV19 and TRBJ2-1, is DGGITQSPKYLFRKEGQNVTLSCEQNLNHDAMYWYRQDPGQGLRLIYYSQIVNDFQKGDIAEGYSVSREKKESFPLTVTSAQKNPTAFYLCASSTSSGSSYNEQFFGPGTRLTVL.

This clone was observed a few times. The genes are TRBV2 and TRBJ1-5, with D possibly matching TRBD1 (6 bases). This CDR3 comprises 14 residues. Trimming removed 4 bases at V and 5 bases at J, with 12 bases between. Looked up from germline, CDR1 is SNHLY and CDR2 is FYNNEI. DNA for the CDR3: TGTGCCAGCAGTGGAAGGGCAGGGGATCAGCCCCAGCATTTT. Its translation is CASSGRAGDQPQHF.

This clone has more than one count but fewer than ten. The CDR3 here is CASEKGPGNTEAFF. In DNA form, the CDR3 reads TGTGCCAGCGAGAAGGGGCCAGGGAACACTGAAGCTTTCTTT. V gene TRBV6-6 combines with J gene TRBJ1-1, with a possible D match to TRBD1 (5 bases). The CDR3 is 14 amino acids. The V gene lost 8 bases and the J gene lost 1 base, with 14 bases spanning the gap. The germline V gene has CDR1 MNHNY and CDR2 SVGAGI (reference sequence).

This sequence joins TRBV18 and TRBJ2-3; D gene unclear. The CDR3 runs to 13 residues. The germline V and J ends were trimmed by 4 bases and 4 bases, with 9 bases remaining between them. Germline V CDR1 and CDR2: KGHSH, LQKENI. Here the CDR3 reads CASSLEEADTQYF. For the CDR3, the DNA is TGTGCCAGCTCACTAGAAGAGGCAGATACGCAGTATTTT. Looking up the rest from reference TRBV18 and TRBJ2-3 gives the full variable domain: NAGVMQNPRHLVRRRGQEARLRCSPMKGHSHVYWYRQLPEEGLKFMVYLQKENIIDESGMPKERFSAEFPKEGPSILRIQQVVRGDSAAYFCASSLEEADTQYFGPGTRLTVL.

This clone was observed a few times. The chain employs TRBV4-1 and TRBJ1-5; TRBD1 might be the D (5 bases). Germline values: CDR1 MGHRA, CDR2 YSYEKL. Trimming left V 4 bases short and J 3 bases short, with 13 bases between. This CDR3 comprises 15 residues. The CDR3 coding sequence is TGCGCCAGCAGCCCGTTCCGGGACTTCAATCAGCCCCAGCATTTT. This sequence encodes CASSPFRDFNQPQHF.

This clone appeared a few times. The chain recombines TRBV5-1 with TRBJ2-2; D call uncertain. The CDR3 has 15 amino acids. From germline, CDR1 is SGHRS and CDR2 YFSETQ. The germline V and J ends were trimmed by 4 bases and 5 bases, with 15 bases remaining between them. This CDR3 is CASSVDSSWTGELFF. DNA of the CDR3: TGCGCCAGCAGCGTCGACTCCTCCTGGACCGGGGAGCTGTTTTTT.

This clone appeared a few times. The gene calls are TRBV5-4 and TRBJ2-7; 9 nucleotides line up with TRBD2. Losses at the gene ends were 2 bases for V and 3 bases for J; bases not matched to a gene: 6. Looked up from germline, CDR1 is SGHNT and CDR2 is YYREEE (reference sequence). The CDR3 contains 15 residues. CDR3 coding DNA: TGTGCCAGCAGCTTAACTAGCGGGCGAAACTACGAGCAGTACTTC. Its translation: CASSLTSGRNYEQYF.

The genes are TRBV11-2 and TRBJ1-1; 7 bases line up with TRBD1. The CDR3 consists of 14 residues. CDR1 and CDR2 from the germline V gene are SGHAT and FQNNGV. Losses at the gene ends were 5 bases for V and 5 bases for J; bases not matched to a gene: 8. The CDR3 nucleotides read TGTGCCAGCAGCACGCAGACAGGGTTGACTGAAGCTTTCTTT. Amino acids: CASSTQTGLTEAFF.

This clone appeared a few times. The V call is TRBV29-1, the J call TRBJ2-7, with a tentative D call TRBD1 (6 bases). This CDR3 region has 12 residues. CDR1 is SQVTM, CDR2 ANQGSEA, per germline. The V end was cut by 8 bases, the J end by 3 bases, with 14 bases between. The CDR3 coding sequence is TGCAGCATAGAGAAGGACAGCTACGAGCAGTACTTC. Translating gives CSIEKDSYEQYF.